The 8 T cell receptor beta chains below were found in one sample sequenced in a study of blood T cell repertoires in COVID-19. Some clones are missing from TCRdb's copy, which holds only in-frame ones; the method was immunoSEQ multiplex PCR. In the table there are fewer than 70,000 clones, more than 85% of which are singletons. The sequenced sample was peripheral blood. These receptors were collected from a woman between 65 and 79 years old with active COVID-19.

In DNA form, the CDR3 reads TGTGCAGCGGGGCTAGCGGGCCAAGAGACCCAGTACTTC. It specifies CAAGLAGQETQYF. This rearrangement joins TRBV28 to TRBJ2-5; 8 bases are shared with TRBD2. Germline-derived CDR1 and CDR2 are MDHEN and SYDVKM. The CDR3 loop spans 13 amino acids. The variable domain in full, completed from reference TRBV28 and TRBJ2-5, reads DVKVTQSSRYLVKRTGEKVFLECVQDMDHENMFWYRQDPGLGLRLIYFSYDVKMKEKGDIPEGYSVSREKKERFSLILESASTNQTSMYLCAAGLAGQETQYFGPGTRLLVL.

The rearrangement joins TRBV3-1 (or the pseudogene TRBV3-2) to TRBJ2-7; 10 positions match TRBD1. The CDR3 is 17 amino acids. Losses at the gene ends were 4 bases for V and 4 bases for J; bases not matched to a gene: 13. In germline, CDR1 is LGHDT, CDR2 YNNKEL (reference sequence). For the CDR3, the DNA is TGTGCCAGCAGCCCCACCCCGGGGACAGGGGAGATGTACGAGCAGTACTTC. Its protein product is CASSPTPGTGEMYEQYF.

This clone has only a few counts. The chain links TRBV9 to TRBJ2-7, with 10 bases matching TRBD2. J gave up 2 bases and V 4 bases, and 9 bases lay outside the gene matches. This CDR3 region has 16 residues. Germline-derived CDR1 and CDR2 are SGDLS and YYNGEE. Here the CDR3 reads CASSPRSSGSTYEQYF. The CDR3 region has the DNA TGTGCCAGCAGCCCCCGCTCTAGCGGGAGTACCTACGAGCAGTACTTC.

The chain joins TRBV12-3 or TRBV12-4 to TRBJ1-2; D gene uncertain. Trimming shortened V by 0 bases and J by 9 bases, and 11 bases separated the two germline ends. This CDR3 contains 13 residues. The CDR3 region is CASSLARISSYTF. The DNA of the CDR3 is TGTGCCAGCAGTTTAGCCAGGATTTCGAGCTACACCTTC.

The chain has TRBV5-1 and TRBJ2-3; no clear D. The germline V and J ends were trimmed by 2 bases and 6 bases, with 16 bases remaining between them. From germline, CDR1 is SGHRS and CDR2 YFSETQ. The CDR3 length is 15 residues. The CDR3 DNA reads TGCGCCAGCAGCTTTAGTGACTTGAACGCCGATACGCAGTATTTT. Translated, it gives CASSFSDLNADTQYF.

At least ten counts were recorded for this clone. The chain recombines TRBV6-5 with TRBJ1-2; no reliable D call. The CDR3 sequence is 13 residues long. In germline, CDR1 is MNHEY, CDR2 SVGAGI. V dropped 8 bases and J dropped 0 bases, with 10 bases sitting between them. CDR3 bases: TGTGCCAGCCGAGGGTTGCCTAACTATGGCTACACCTTC. Amino acid sequence: CASRGLPNYGYTF.

The chain recombines TRBV30 with TRBJ1-1, with a possible D match to TRBD1 (6 bases). The germline V gene has CDR1 GTSNPN and CDR2 SVGIG (reference sequence). Trimming removed 2 bases from V and 4 bases from J, with 11 bases in between. The CDR3 consists of 13 residues. The CDR3 DNA sequence: TGTGCCTGGAGTACAGGGATAAGCACTGAAGCTTTCTTT. The encoded protein is CAWSTGISTEAFF.

The rearrangement links TRBV28 to TRBJ2-3; 10 bases fit TRBD2. Germline trimming cut 2 bases from V and 3 bases from J; bases unmatched to any gene: 11. CDR3 size: 18 residues. In germline, CDR1 is MDHEN, CDR2 SYDVKM. The CDR3 is CASSLPPRTSGGTDTQYF. CDR3 nucleotides: TGTGCCAGCAGTTTACCTCCACGGACTAGCGGTGGGACAGATACGCAGTATTTT.